The TCR beta chain under discussion was sequenced for a study of graft-versus-host responses after intestinal transplantation. About the research overall: All of the recipients had induction that used anti-thymocyte globulin, then tacrolimus and steroids for about 3 years.

Clones were sequenced by immunoSEQ multiplex PCR, and TCRdb holds only the in-frame ones, with some missing. Of some 97,000 clones in the sample, roughly 90% are singletons; the top ten hold roughly 0.95%. From germline, CDR1 is SEHNR and CDR2 FQNEAQ (reference sequence). V was pared by 3 bases and J by 0 bases, with 18 bases between. The CDR3 is made up of 17 amino acids. Worth noting for this clone: Its antigen remains unidentified.

Findings of the study overall: Peak circulating GvH clone levels tracked with early post-transplant HvG declines. Recipient marrow held GvH clones, some first seen in ileum or blood.

This TCR came from a human donor who was the organ donor for an intestinal transplant. This specimen consisted of unstimulated CD4+ T cells sorted from spleen or lymph node cells, obtained before transplant. The chain carries TRBV7-9 and TRBJ2-7; no definite D call. The CDR3 spells CASSFHVPGKSSYEQYF. The DNA for the CDR3 is TGTGCCAGCAGCTTTCATGTTCCTGGGAAATCCTCCTACGAGCAGTACTTC.